This T cell receptor (beta chain) was obtained from a study of T cells in localized non-small cell lung cancer. Here immunoSEQ multiplex PCR was the method, and the copy in TCRdb shows in-frame clones only, minus some. The data contain 30,000 or so clones, approximately 90% of them singletons. Germline CDR1 is LGHNT and CDR2 is FRNRAP. This CDR3 contains 15 residues. Trimming took off 0 bases at V and 3 bases at J, with 8 bases between the two ends. The receptor's source is a woman aged 35-75 years with stage I lung adenocarcinoma. The material was peripheral blood, obtained before any cancer treatment. V is TRBV12-5 and J is TRBJ2-2; a weak D match, TRBD2 (5 bases). The CDR3 coding sequence is TGTGCTAGTGGTTTGGTACTGGGAGACACCGGGGAGCTGTTTTTT. This sequence encodes CASGLVLGDTGELFF.